These 26 T cell receptor beta chains were all obtained from the same sample, sequenced in a study of shared clonotypes between healthy human individuals. TCRdb's table, derived via immunoSEQ multiplex PCR, lists solely in-frame clones and lacks some. The data show roughly 650,000 clones, 95% to 96% seen once. CD8 cells regarded as naive lacked CD45RO, were positively chosen for CCR7, and omitted terminally differentiated effector memory CD45RA+ cells. Sequenced: naive CD8+ T cells sorted from blood. These receptors were taken from a woman in her 30s in good health.

The V call is TRBV4-2, the J call TRBJ2-5; D is unresolved. The J call may not be correct, given that the DNA end is closer to TRBJ2-7. Germline V lookup: CDR1 LGHNA, CDR2 YNFKEQ. The CDR3 contains 14 residues. The CDR3 DNA follows: TGTGCCAGCAGCCAAGAATCGGTTTCCTACGAGCAGTACTTC. It specifies CASSQESVSYEQYF.

The genes are TRBV2 and TRBJ1-2, with D perhaps matching TRBD1 (5 bases). V gave up 4 bases and J gave up 3 bases, with 24 bases separating them. The germline V gene encodes CDR1 SNHLY and CDR2 FYNNEI. CDR3 length equals 18 residues. In DNA form, the CDR3 reads TGTGCCAGCAGTGCGGGGTTGATAAGGCGAGGGGACGACTATGGCTACACCTTC. Its translation is CASSAGLIRRGDDYGYTF.

The chain has TRBV9 and TRBJ2-7; the D is unclear. The germline CDR1 and CDR2 sequences are SGDLS and YYNGEE. CDR3 length equals 12 residues. The V gene lost 5 bases and the J gene lost 5 bases, with 11 bases spanning the gap. The CDR3, as DNA: TGTGCCAGCAGTCCCGGCCCTCACGAGCAGTACTTC. This sequence encodes CASSPGPHEQYF.

This rearrangement joins TRBV21-1 to TRBJ2-5; the table assigns TRBD1, which was not confirmed against the DNA. The end of the DNA fits TRBJ2-7 better, so the J call may be wrong. TRBV21-1 is given as a pseudogene. CDR3 length equals 15 residues. Here the CDR3 DNA reads TGTGCCAGCAGCCGCGGACAGATAATCTCCTACGAGCAGTACTTC. This gives the protein CASSRGQIISYEQYF.

The gene calls are TRBV27 and TRBJ2-3, with D unclear. Trimming left V 3 bases short and J 4 bases short, with 17 bases between. Per the germline V gene, CDR1 is MNHEY and CDR2 is SMNVEV (reference sequence). The CDR3 is 16 amino acids. The CDR3 region is CASSFFGPTPADTQYF. CDR3 nucleotides: TGTGCCAGCAGTTTCTTTGGGCCCACCCCGGCAGATACGCAGTATTTT.

The chain is built from TRBV7-9 and TRBJ1-1; D call uncertain. This CDR3 is built from 14 residues. V lost 3 bases, J lost 0 bases, and 8 bases lay in between. The germline CDR1 and CDR2 sequences are SEHNR and FQNEAQ (reference sequence). The CDR3 DNA reads TGTGCCAGCAGCTTCCACGGCGTGAACACTGAAGCTTTCTTT. Translation gives CASSFHGVNTEAFF.

The chain combines TRBV5-1 with TRBJ2-6, with D perhaps TRBD2 (5 bases). Germline loops: CDR1 SGHRS, CDR2 YFSETQ. Between the trimmed V and J ends, which lost 1 base and 1 base, there was a span of 21 bases. This CDR3 region has 20 residues. The CDR3 loop is CASSLLGSGVRGSGANVLTF. The CDR3 bases are TGCGCCAGCAGCTTGCTTGGGTCTGGGGTTCGGGGTTCTGGGGCCAACGTCCTGACTTTC.

V gene TRBV27 combines with J gene TRBJ1-1, with D unresolved. With 2 bases removed from V and 6 bases from J, the gap between germline ends came to 13 bases. Germline V lookup: CDR1 MNHEY, CDR2 SMNVEV (reference sequence). The CDR3 covers 14 residues. The CDR3 nucleotides are TGTGCCAGCAGTTTAAGGACCCTCGGGCCTGAAGCTTTCTTT. It is translated as CASSLRTLGPEAFF.

V and J are TRBV6-1 and TRBJ1-4; D gene uncertain. Germline loops: CDR1 MNHNS, CDR2 SASEGT. Between the trimmed V and J ends, which lost 6 bases and 2 bases, there was a span of 13 bases. The CDR3 is made up of 15 amino acids. CDR3 sequence reads: CASSTLRRTNEKLFF. The CDR3 DNA sequence: TGTGCCAGCAGCACTCTCAGGAGGACTAATGAAAAACTGTTTTTT.

The V call is TRBV9, the J call TRBJ1-2; D remains unclear. Between the trimmed V and J ends, which lost 0 bases and 0 bases, there was a span of 9 bases. The CDR3 contains 15 residues. CDR1 and CDR2 (germline): SGDLS, YYNGEE. The CDR3 loop reads CASSVGRETNYGYTF. The CDR3 nucleotides are TGTGCCAGCAGCGTAGGAAGGGAGACTAACTATGGCTACACCTTC.

The chain combines TRBV4-1 with TRBJ2-7; the D gene is possibly TRBD1 (6 bases). Trimming stripped 0 bases from V and 0 bases from J, with 12 bases between. In germline, CDR1 is MGHRA, CDR2 YSYEKL. The CDR3 length is 16 residues. Written as DNA, the CDR3 is TGCGCCAGCAGCCAAGATTTTACAGGGAGCTCCTACGAGCAGTACTTC. This encodes CASSQDFTGSSYEQYF.

V and J are TRBV7-8 and TRBJ2-1, with 10 nucleotides matching TRBD2. CDR1 and CDR2 from the germline V gene are SGHVS and FQNEAQ. The CDR3 contains 17 residues. Unmatched junction bases numbered 12, after V lost 5 bases and J lost 5 bases. The DNA of the CDR3 is TGTGCCAGCAGCCCAAGACTAGCGGGCGGGCCTGACAATGAGCAGTTCTTC. The encoded protein is CASSPRLAGGPDNEQFF. The full variable domain, with the rest looked up from reference TRBV7-8 and TRBJ2-1, is GAGVSQSPRYKVAKRGQDVALRCDPISGHVSLFWYQQALGQGPEFLTYFQNEAQLDKSGLPSDRFFAERPEGSVSTLKIQRTQQEDSAVYLCASSPRLAGGPDNEQFFGPGTRLTVL.

The chain is built from TRBV6-6 and TRBJ2-1; no reliable D call. Trimming pared 2 bases from V and 0 bases from J, leaving 8 bases between. CDR3 size: 15 residues. Germline V lookup: CDR1 MNHNY, CDR2 SVGAGI (reference sequence). CDR3 sequence (DNA): TGTGCCAGCAGTTACGAATCAGGCTCCTACAATGAGCAGTTCTTC. Amino acid sequence: CASSYESGSYNEQFF.

The CDR3 sequence is CASSRGVGHYEQYF. Here the CDR3 DNA reads TGTGCCAGCAGCAGAGGGGTGGGGCATTACGAGCAGTACTTC. The chain employs TRBV9 and TRBJ2-7, with D possibly being TRBD1 or TRBD2 (5 bases each). The CDR3 is made up of 14 amino acids. Per the germline V gene, CDR1 is SGDLS and CDR2 is YYNGEE. Trimming took off 4 bases at V and 4 bases at J, with 15 bases between the two ends.

V usage is TRBV2 and J usage is TRBJ2-7; TRBD1 aligns across 7 bases. Germline V gene sequence: CDR1 SNHLY, CDR2 FYNNEI. Losses at the gene ends were 6 bases for V and 2 bases for J; bases not matched to a gene: 13. The CDR3 covers 16 residues. The CDR3 region has the DNA TGTGCCAGCAGGGAACCGGGACAGTCCATTCCCTACGAGCAGTACTTC. It yields the protein CASREPGQSIPYEQYF.

The gene calls are TRBV9 and TRBJ1-4; 10 nucleotides align to TRBD1. The germline gives CDR1 SGDLS, CDR2 YYNGEE. V shed 4 bases and J 0 bases; nucleotides not matched to a gene: 18. The CDR3 length is 21 residues. The CDR3 nucleotides read TGTGCCAGCAGCACCCGCACTTACGACAGGGGGCAAAGACCAACTAATGAAAAACTGTTTTTT. Translating it yields CASSTRTYDRGQRPTNEKLFF.

The V call is TRBV6-1, the J call TRBJ2-7, with 10 positions matching TRBD2. The CDR3 contains 15 residues. V was clipped by 1 base and J by 4 bases; unmatched bases: 4. Germline CDR1 is MNHNS and CDR2 is SASEGT. The CDR3 region is CASSEGGLAVYEQYF. CDR3 bases: TGTGCCAGCAGTGAAGGAGGACTAGCGGTTTACGAGCAGTACTTC.

V usage is TRBV29-1 and J usage is TRBJ2-7, with 13 bases identical to TRBD2. Germline values: CDR1 SQVTM, CDR2 ANQGSEA. With 3 bases clipped from V and 9 bases from J, the junction kept 8 bases outside the gene matches. This CDR3 is built from 14 residues. CDR3 protein: CSVEGLAGMVGQYF. The CDR3 DNA reads as TGCAGCGTTGAGGGACTAGCGGGAATGGTAGGGCAGTACTTC.

The chain couples TRBV14 to TRBJ2-5, with D perhaps TRBD1 or TRBD2 (5 bases each). The germline V gene encodes CDR1 SGHDN and CDR2 FVKESK. The V and J ends lost 0 bases and 0 bases respectively, with 17 bases between them. The CDR3 has 18 amino acids. The CDR3 here is CASSQDQIDSGNQETQYF. The CDR3 DNA sequence: TGTGCCAGCAGCCAAGACCAGATCGACAGCGGAAACCAAGAGACCCAGTACTTC.

The V and J genes are TRBV6-1 and TRBJ1-2; TRBD1 matches at 7 bases. Germline lookup yields CDR1 MNHNS and CDR2 SASEGT. This CDR3 is 15 amino acids long. V lost 4 bases and J lost 4; bases outside the gene matches: 9. The CDR3 sequence is CASSGPWTGRYGYTF. CDR3 nucleotide sequence: TGTGCCAGCAGTGGCCCCTGGACAGGTCGCTATGGCTACACCTTC.

The sample holds one count of this clone. The rearrangement links TRBV6-1 to TRBJ1-2; weak D call: TRBD1 (6 bases). The CDR3 has 13 residues. From germline, CDR1 is MNHNS and CDR2 SASEGT. V lost 11 bases and J lost 6, with 19 bases in between. The CDR3 loop reads CAATGGGANGYTF. As DNA, the CDR3 is TGTGCCGCCACCGGGGGGGGCGCGAATGGCTACACCTTC.

The chain is built from TRBV13 and TRBJ2-7, with a tentative D call TRBD2 (5 bases). Per germline, CDR1 PRHDT and CDR2 FYEKMQ (reference sequence). Trimming stripped 5 bases from V and 3 bases from J, with 23 bases between. This CDR3 spans 17 amino acids. Written as DNA, the CDR3 is TGTGCCAGCAGCCACCCACCTTCGCGCGGGTCCCACTACGAGCAGTACTTC. It codes for CASSHPPSRGSHYEQYF. The variable domain in full, completed from reference TRBV13 and TRBJ2-7, reads AAGVIQSPRHLIKEKRETATLKCYPIPRHDTVYWYQQGPGQDPQFLISFYEKMQSDKGSIPDRFSAQQFSDYHSELNMSSLELGDSALYFCASSHPPSRGSHYEQYFGPGTRLTVT.

The rearrangement links TRBV7-6 to TRBJ2-2, with a possible D match to TRBD2 (6 bases). V was clipped by 2 bases and J by 1 base, with 14 bases between them. From germline, CDR1 is SGHVS and CDR2 FNYEAQ. There are 17 residues in the CDR3. The CDR3 is CASSLPLGSGNTGELFF. For the CDR3, the DNA is TGTGCCAGCAGCTTACCATTGGGTAGCGGGAACACCGGGGAGCTGTTTTTT. The complete variable domain, with remaining parts taken from reference TRBV7-6 and TRBJ2-2, reads GAGVSQSPRYKVTKRGQDVALRCDPISGHVSLYWYRQALGQGPEFLTYFNYEAQQDKSGLPNDRFSAERPEGSISTLTIQRTEQRDSAMYRCASSLPLGSGNTGELFFGEGSRLTVL.

The gene calls are TRBV6-1 and TRBJ1-1; the D gene is possibly TRBD1 (5 bases). The germline V gene encodes CDR1 MNHNS and CDR2 SASEGT. V lost 3 bases and J lost 3, with 11 bases in between. The CDR3 is 14 residues long. In DNA, the CDR3 is TGTGCCAGCAGTGAGGGGACGTTATACACTGAAGCTTTCTTT. Protein: CASSEGTLYTEAFF.

The chain recombines TRBV9 with TRBJ1-2, with D perhaps matching TRBD1 (5 bases). Germline CDR1 SGDLS, CDR2 YYNGEE. The CDR3 length is 15 residues. V gave up 2 bases and J gave up 0 bases, with 11 bases separating them. As DNA, the CDR3 is TGTGCCAGCAGCGTTTGGGACGTAGCTAACTATGGCTACACCTTC. Protein: CASSVWDVANYGYTF.

CDR3 loop: CASSTGPDGVLFYGYTF. CDR3 in DNA: TGTGCCAGCAGCACGGGTCCCGACGGGGTACTTTTCTATGGCTACACCTTC. The chain couples TRBV4-2 to TRBJ1-2; no reliable D call. V was shortened by 5 bases and J by 4 bases, with 23 bases between the two germline ends. The CDR3 contains 17 residues. Germline V gene sequence: CDR1 LGHNA, CDR2 YNFKEQ.